These T cell receptor beta chains were read from a single sample in a study of cytomegalovirus exposure and HLA in healthy donors. Produced via immunoSEQ multiplex PCR; TCRdb's table is partial and in-frame only. The repertoire holds some 200,000 clones, with 55% to 75% as singletons. Material: PBMCs. These receptors all come from a middle-aged man in good health and CMV-seropositive. Each CDR3 is given with its conserved first and last residue. D genes are given only for firm matches. Clone size is shown for a subset of rows, as once, few, many or a class of expanded clone.

v_gene: TRBV4-2
abundance: NA
j_gene: TRBJ2-3
d_gene: TRBD1
CDR3aa: CASSPFSGTGEGTDTQYF
CDR3nt: TGTGCCAGCAGCCCATTTAGTGGGACAGGGGAGGGCACAGATACGCAGTATTTT

v_gene: TRBV5-1
abundance: NA
j_gene: TRBJ2-7
d_gene: TRBD1
CDR3aa: CASSPGTGNYEQYF
CDR3nt: TGCGCCAGCAGTCCCGGGACAGGGAACTACGAGCAGTACTTC

v_gene: TRBV19
abundance: NA
j_gene: TRBJ2-1
d_gene: NA
CDR3aa: CASGSGTLYNEQFF
CDR3nt: TGTGCCAGTGGCTCCGGGACACTCTACAATGAGCAGTTCTTC

v_gene: TRBV5-5
abundance: NA
j_gene: TRBJ1-4
d_gene: TRBD1
CDR3aa: CASSLQGAEKLFF
CDR3nt: TGTGCCAGCAGCTTACAGGGGGCTGAAAAACTGTTTTTT

v_gene: TRBV28
abundance: few
j_gene: TRBJ1-1
d_gene: NA
CDR3aa: CASSSTGKENTEAFF
CDR3nt: TGTGCCAGCAGTTCGACAGGCAAGGAAAACACTGAAGCTTTCTTT

v_gene: TRBV5-1
abundance: once
j_gene: TRBJ1-6
d_gene: NA
CDR3aa: CASSLSGRENSPLHF
CDR3nt: TGCGCCAGCAGCTTGAGCGGGCGGGAAAATTCACCCCTCCACTTT

v_gene: TRBV4-1
abundance: NA
j_gene: TRBJ1-4
d_gene: NA
CDR3aa: CASSQDEGREKLFF
CDR3nt: TGCGCCAGCAGCCAAGATGAGGGCCGCGAAAAACTGTTTTTT

v_gene: TRBV6-5
abundance: NA
j_gene: TRBJ2-2
d_gene: NA
CDR3aa: CASSMSPGELFF
CDR3nt: TGTGCCAGCAGCATGTCCCCCGGGGAGCTGTTTTTT

v_gene: TRBV5-1
abundance: once
j_gene: TRBJ2-5
d_gene: NA
CDR3aa: CASSSAPGETQYF
CDR3nt: TGCGCCAGCAGCTCAGCGCCCGGGGAGACCCAGTACTTC

v_gene: TRBV28
abundance: NA
j_gene: TRBJ2-7
d_gene: NA
CDR3aa: CASTLAVSYEQYF
CDR3nt: TGTGCCAGCACCCTGGCGGTATCCTACGAGCAGTACTTC

v_gene: TRBV28
abundance: few
j_gene: TRBJ2-3
d_gene: TRBD1
CDR3aa: CASSDRGPTDTQYF
CDR3nt: TGTGCCAGCAGTGACAGGGGACCCACAGATACGCAGTATTTT

v_gene: TRBV28
abundance: NA
j_gene: TRBJ1-2
d_gene: NA
CDR3aa: CASSQVRTAVYGYTF
CDR3nt: TGTGCCAGCAGCCAAGTCCGGACAGCCGTCTATGGCTACACCTTC

v_gene: TRBV5-6
abundance: NA
j_gene: TRBJ2-1
d_gene: NA
CDR3aa: CASSLNVRTYNEQFF
CDR3nt: TGTGCCAGCAGCTTGAATGTCAGGACCTACAATGAGCAGTTCTTC

v_gene: TRBV2
abundance: NA
j_gene: TRBJ2-3
d_gene: TRBD2
CDR3aa: CASSEASGITDTQYF
CDR3nt: TGTGCCAGCAGTGAGGCTAGCGGGATCACAGATACGCAGTATTTT

v_gene: TRBV29-1
abundance: few
j_gene: TRBJ1-1
d_gene: NA
CDR3aa: CSVAARGRETFF
CDR3nt: TGCAGCGTTGCGGCCAGGGGAAGAGAAACTTTCTTT

v_gene: TRBV6-6
abundance: NA
j_gene: TRBJ1-1
d_gene: TRBD1
CDR3aa: CASSRYQTGSFAEAFF
CDR3nt: TGTGCCAGCAGCAGGTACCAGACAGGGAGCTTCGCTGAAGCTTTCTTT

v_gene: TRBV12-5
abundance: NA
j_gene: TRBJ1-6
d_gene: NA
CDR3aa: CASGLVLDSSSYNSPLHF
CDR3nt: TGTGCTAGTGGTTTGGTACTTGACAGCAGCTCCTATAATTCACCCCTCCACTTT

v_gene: TRBV19
abundance: once
j_gene: TRBJ1-6
d_gene: NA
CDR3aa: CASSSLGTTSPLHF
CDR3nt: TGTGCCAGTAGTAGCCTCGGGACAACATCACCCCTCCACTTT